The source of this T cell receptor (beta chain) is a study of shared clonotypes between healthy human individuals. The germline gives CDR1 WSHSY, CDR2 SAAADI. The V segment lost 9 bases and the J segment 1 base; nucleotides outside the gene matches: 16. The CDR3 length is 18 residues. The run depth of the assay was deep. Each replicate PCR on the sorted subsets used 200 ng DNA (about 30,000 T cell genomes). Source study methods: ImmunoSEQ junction-only sequences lacked quality scores, so their filtering differed. Data came from immunoSEQ multiplex PCR; TCRdb stores just in-frame clones and leaves some out. That table is the source of V, J and clone size, and D and trimming were worked out from the DNA. This sample has about 700,000 clones, with about 90% found just once. As defined, naive CD8 cells were CD45RO-negative and positively selected for CCR7, with terminally differentiated effector memory CD45RA+ cells excluded. Each sample came from a Caucasian adult donor living in Nashville, Tennessee.

V usage is TRBV10-2 and J usage is TRBJ2-1; TRBD2 matches 9 bases. What was sequenced was naive CD8+ T cells sorted from blood. The source of this sequence is a man younger than 45 in good health. The CDR3 DNA reads as TGCGCCAGGAAGATTCTAGCGGGAATTCAAGCGTCCTACAATGAGCAGTTCTTC. This codes for CARKILAGIQASYNEQFF.